Below are 10 T cell receptor beta chains sequenced from a single sample in a study of T cell responses to AZD1222 COVID-19 vaccine. TCRdb's copy holds only in-frame clones and misses some; the assay was immunoSEQ multiplex PCR. Of some 80,000 clones listed, roughly 90% are singletons. Sequencing used peripheral blood, obtained on day 0 of MenACWY control vaccination. These receptors all come from an adult in good health.

The chain recombines TRBV19 with TRBJ2-5; 9 bases line up with TRBD1. Germline CDR1 and CDR2: LNHDA and SQIVND (reference sequence). CDR3 length: 17 amino acids. V was pared by 2 bases and J by 5 bases, with 12 bases of the junction left unmatched. The chain's CDR3 is CASSIPSTGGLGETQYF. CDR3 coding DNA: TGTGCCAGTAGTATACCCTCGACAGGGGGTCTCGGCGAGACCCAGTACTTC. Based on the CDR3 plus reference TRBV19 and TRBJ2-5, the full variable domain is DGGITQSPKYLFRKEGQNVTLSCEQNLNHDAMYWYRQDPGQGLRLIYYSQIVNDFQKGDIAEGYSVSREKKESFPLTVTSAQKNPTAFYLCASSIPSTGGLGETQYFGPGTRLLVL.

This chain connects TRBV18 to TRBJ2-7, with D perhaps matching TRBD1 or TRBD2 (5 bases each). The CDR3 runs 13 residues. V shed 0 bases and J shed 7 bases, with 10 bases lying between them. Per germline, CDR1 KGHSH and CDR2 LQKENI. The CDR3: CASSPPRGEEQYF. CDR3 DNA sequence: TGTGCCAGCTCACCACCGAGGGGTGAGGAGCAGTACTTC.

The rearrangement links TRBV15 to TRBJ2-7, with D unresolved. Trimming removed 0 bases from V and 0 bases from J, with 6 bases in between. The CDR3 spans 14 residues. Per germline, CDR1 LNHNV and CDR2 YYDKDF (reference sequence). The CDR3 DNA reads as TGTGCCACCAGCAGAGAGGCCAGCTCCTACGAGCAGTACTTC. It yields the protein CATSREASSYEQYF.

The genes are TRBV6-2 or TRBV6-3 and TRBJ1-2; the D gene is possibly TRBD1 (5 bases). Germline V CDR1 and CDR2: MNHEY, SVGEGT. Trimming pared 5 bases from V and 0 bases from J, leaving 10 bases between. The CDR3 has 14 amino acids. The CDR3: CASSPGTANYGYTF. In DNA form, the CDR3 reads TGTGCCAGCAGTCCCGGGACCGCTAACTATGGCTACACCTTC.

V gene TRBV30 combines with J gene TRBJ1-6; D is unclear. In germline, CDR1 is GTSNPN, CDR2 SVGIG (reference sequence). The CDR3 consists of 12 residues. Trimming took off 3 bases at V and 7 bases at J, with 7 bases between the two ends. In DNA, the CDR3 is TGTGCCTGGAGCCTACTAAATTCACCCCTCCACTTT. It specifies CAWSLLNSPLHF.

This chain uses TRBV7-9 with TRBJ1-1; D uncertain. CDR3 length: 14 amino acids. V dropped 1 base and J dropped 1 base, with 7 bases sitting between them. The germline CDR1 and CDR2 sequences are SEHNR and FQNEAQ (reference sequence). The CDR3 bases are TGTGCCAGCAGCTTAGTGGATGGGAACACTGAAGCTTTCTTT. Amino acids: CASSLVDGNTEAFF.

The V gene is TRBV7-2, the J gene TRBJ1-1; D may be TRBD1 (5 bases). Germline CDR1 and CDR2: SGHTA and FQGNSA. This CDR3 region has 14 residues. Between the trimmed V and J ends, which lost 5 bases and 1 base, there was a span of 11 bases. Written as DNA, the CDR3 is TGTGCCAGCAGCCCGCAGGGTCGGAACACTGAAGCTTTCTTT. It is translated as CASSPQGRNTEAFF.

The chain employs TRBV3-1 (or the pseudogene TRBV3-2) and TRBJ2-5; the match to TRBD1 covers 8 bases. V lost 6 bases and J lost 5; bases outside the gene matches: 8. The CDR3 loop spans 14 amino acids. Germline values: CDR1 LGHDT, CDR2 YNNKEL (reference sequence). In nucleotides, the CDR3 is TGTGCCAGCAGGCGACAGGGGTCTGGGGAGACCCAGTACTTC. This codes for CASRRQGSGETQYF.

The J gene is TRBJ2-3, the V gene TRBV5-1; 16 positions agree with TRBD2. CDR3 length: 17 amino acids. With V trimmed by 5 bases and J by 6 bases, 9 bases remained unmatched. Per germline, CDR1 SGHRS and CDR2 YFSETQ. The CDR3 loop is CASRFGTSGGAPDTQYF. As DNA, the CDR3 is TGCGCCAGCAGATTCGGGACTAGCGGGGGGGCCCCGGATACGCAGTATTTT.

The chain couples TRBV5-8 to TRBJ2-7; tentative D call: TRBD1 (6 bases). The CDR3 sequence is 15 residues long. V lost 0 bases and J lost 5, with 15 bases in between. Germline values: CDR1 SGHTS, CDR2 YDEGEE. The DNA for the CDR3 is TGTGCCAGCAGCTTGGATCAGGGGTTATCGGACGAGCAGTACTTC. Protein: CASSLDQGLSDEQYF.